This section outlines one T cell receptor (beta chain) sequence together with its context. Its recognized antigen is unknown. The record has no base qualities; no much larger clone is one base away. This record comes from a study of T-cell reconstitution after alpha-beta-depleted transplantation in children listed by TCRdb under 2016. About the full investigation: Using TCR repertoire profiling, the study followed T-cell immune reconstitution in a quantitative way in children after TCRalphabeta/CD19-depleted allogeneic hematopoietic cell transplantation.

Taken with the paper, the label for treatment or condition translates to: allogeneic hematopoietic cell transplantation with graft depleted of TCRalphabeta T cells and CD19 B cells. The children who served as transplant recipients had been given grafts of TCRalphabeta/CD19-depleted allogeneic hematopoietic cells. The research as a whole found: Hyperexpanded clone frequencies declined over subsequent months; after one year, T-cell counts and TCRbeta diversity were mostly attributed to newly produced T cells. In some patients, high TCRbeta diversity at day 60 was attributed to recipient T cells and intrathymic progenitors that had survived conditioning. The apparently early alphabetaT-cell count recovery about two months after transplant was reportedly dependent on only several hundred rapidly expanded clones derived from non-depleted graft cells.

The library relied on PCR. The run used an Illumina HiSeq 2500. TCR library preparation used molecular barcoding, with unique molecular identifiers applied to normalize quantification of the TCRbeta repertoire. TCRdb trimmed public reads at Q25 via fastp, called clones via MiXCR and kept in-frame beta chains. Each record represents a unique CDR3 protein, reported with the most common genes and DNA among its rows. Present in this sample are about 830,000 distinct CDR3 sequences, roughly 16% of which were seen just once. The ten largest account for about 5% of the sample. The V end gives up 0 bases and the J end 9 bases, leaving 1 base in the junction not matched to a gene. From cysteine to phenylalanine, the CDR3 is 12 amino acids long. Kept here is only the CDR3 DNA, which spans 36 bases and is read in frame from base 1. CDR1 and CDR2 were assigned from the germline V gene (reference sequence) as DFQATT and SNEGSKA.

The chain is made from TRBV20-1 and TRBJ2-1, with 8 bases in between that match TRBD2. Material: PBMCs, mostly from graft donor cells, obtained 360 days after TCRalphabeta/CD19-depleted stem cell transplant. This receptor was identified in a male patient younger than 18 who had a stem cell transplant for acute lymphoblastic leukemia, so the T cells may come from the graft donor. The CDR3 protein sequence reads: CSARELAVEQFF. The nucleotide sequence is TGCAGTGCTAGAGAACTAGCGGTTGAGCAGTTCTTC.